Listed here is a single TCR beta chain. This sample was included in a study of blood T cell repertoires in COVID-19. About the research overall: Italy, Spain and the United States were the sources of the convalescent and acute COVID-19 samples. PBMCs, B-cell-depleted T cells, or T cells were the source of the cDNA or gDNA that made up the material.

Germline V CDR1 and CDR2: MDHEN, SYDVKM. V was shortened by 5 bases and J by 7 bases, with 11 bases between the two germline ends. The CDR3 extends over 13 amino acids. Original analysis: Estimation of nucleated cell counts was performed using reference gene primer amplification. TCRdb's copy holds only in-frame clones and misses some; the assay was immunoSEQ multiplex PCR. V, J and clone size are taken as reported in that table, and D and trimming were inferred from the DNA itself. The profile shows under 150,000 clones, about 88% of them singletons. The receptor was isolated from a woman aged 70-85 years who had recovered from COVID-19. Material for sequencing was peripheral blood. V and J are TRBV28 and TRBJ1-4, with D possibly TRBD1 on 5 matching bases. The CDR3 loop reads CASSRQISEKLFF. CDR3 DNA: TGTGCCAGCAGTAGACAGATAAGTGAAAAACTGTTTTTT.